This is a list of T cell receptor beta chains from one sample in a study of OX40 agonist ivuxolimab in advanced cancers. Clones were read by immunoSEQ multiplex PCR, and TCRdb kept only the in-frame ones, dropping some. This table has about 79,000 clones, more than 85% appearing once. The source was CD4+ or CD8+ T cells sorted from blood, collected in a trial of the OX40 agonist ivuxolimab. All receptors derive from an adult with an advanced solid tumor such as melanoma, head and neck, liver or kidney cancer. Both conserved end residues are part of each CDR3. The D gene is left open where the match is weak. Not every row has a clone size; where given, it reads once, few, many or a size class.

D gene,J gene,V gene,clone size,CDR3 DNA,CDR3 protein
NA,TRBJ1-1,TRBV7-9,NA,TGTGCCAGCAGCTTCGGGGGGCTAGGTGAAGCTTTCTTT,CASSFGGLGEAFF
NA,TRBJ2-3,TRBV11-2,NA,TGTGCCAGCCAATATGGGGGGAAACGGTATACGCAGTATTTT,CASQYGGKRYTQYF
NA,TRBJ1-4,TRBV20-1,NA,TGCAGTGCTCGGAGTAATGAAAAACTGTTTTTT,CSARSNEKLFF
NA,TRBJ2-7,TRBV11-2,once,TGTGCCAGCAGCTTAGTTAGGGTCCCCGAGCAGTACTTC,CASSLVRVPEQYF
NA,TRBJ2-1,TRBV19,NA,TGTGCCAGTAGTATGGACGGGAGTTCTTCCTACAATGAGCAGTTCTTC,CASSMDGSSSYNEQFF
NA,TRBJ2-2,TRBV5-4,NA,TGTGCCAGCAGCTTGGCCGGCAGCACCGGGGAGCTGTTTTTT,CASSLAGSTGELFF
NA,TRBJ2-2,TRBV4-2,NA,TGTGCCAGCAGCCAAGGTTTTTCTGACACCGGGGAGCTGTTTTTT,CASSQGFSDTGELFF
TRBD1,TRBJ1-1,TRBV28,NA,TGTGCCAGCAGCACACAGGGGCCGAACACTGAAGCTTTCTTT,CASSTQGPNTEAFF
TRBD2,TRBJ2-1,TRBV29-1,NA,TGCAGCGTCGCCGGACTAGCGGGCGAGCAGTTCTTC,CSVAGLAGEQFF
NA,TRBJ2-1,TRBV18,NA,TGTGCCAGCTCTCCCGACAGGCAGCACAATGAGCAGTTCTTC,CASSPDRQHNEQFF
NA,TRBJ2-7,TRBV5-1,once,TGCGCCAGCAGCTCCCGGACGGCTACCTACGAGCAGTACTTC,CASSSRTATYEQYF
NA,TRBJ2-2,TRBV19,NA,TGTGCCAGTAGATCTTGGGAGAACACCGGGGAGCTGTTTTTT,CASRSWENTGELFF
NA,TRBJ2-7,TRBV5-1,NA,TGCGCCAGCAGCTTGGGAGGGGTCGGCAAGTACTTC,CASSLGGVGKYF
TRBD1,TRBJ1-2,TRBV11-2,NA,TGTGCCAGCAGCCCACGACAGGGTGTGGGCTACACCTTC,CASSPRQGVGYTF
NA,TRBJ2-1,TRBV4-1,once,TGCGCCAGCAGCCAACCTTCGAGAAGGCGGTACAATGAGCAGTTCTTC,CASSQPSRRRYNEQFF
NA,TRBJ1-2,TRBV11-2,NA,TGTGCCAGCAGCTTAGATCTCCTCAGGGTTGGCTACACCTTC,CASSLDLLRVGYTF
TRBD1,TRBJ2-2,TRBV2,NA,TGTGCCAGCATGAGGACAGGGGGTCTTGGGGAGCTGTTTTTT,CASMRTGGLGELFF
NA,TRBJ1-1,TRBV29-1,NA,TGCAGCGTTCAGATAGGGGTCACTGAAGCTTTCTTT,CSVQIGVTEAFF
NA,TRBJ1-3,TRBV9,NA,TGTGCCAGCAGCGTAGACCGGCATCCTGGAAACACCATATATTTT,CASSVDRHPGNTIYF
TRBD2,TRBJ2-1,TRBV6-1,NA,TGTGCCAGCAGTGAGCAGAAGGGACTAGCGGGAGTAAATGAGCAGTTCTTC,CASSEQKGLAGVNEQFF
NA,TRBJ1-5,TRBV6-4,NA,TGTGCCAGCAGCGTGGTCTTTGGCAATCAGCCCCAGCATTTT,CASSVVFGNQPQHF
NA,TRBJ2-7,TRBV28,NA,TGTGCCAGCAGTTCCGGGTCATCCTACGAGCAGTACTTC,CASSSGSSYEQYF
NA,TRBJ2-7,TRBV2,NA,TGTGCCAGCAGCCAGGAAAGTTACGAGCAGTACTTC,CASSQESYEQYF
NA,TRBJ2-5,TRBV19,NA,TGTGCCAGTAGAAGGACAGCCAAAGAGACCCAGTACTTC,CASRRTAKETQYF
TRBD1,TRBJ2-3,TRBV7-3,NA,TGTGCCAGCAGCTTATACGGGACAGGGGGACCGACAGATACGCAGTATTTT,CASSLYGTGGPTDTQYF
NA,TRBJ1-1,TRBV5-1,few,TGCGCCAGCAGCCGGGGACCCGAACGATCATCTCCGAACACTGAAGCTTTCTTT,CASSRGPERSSPNTEAFF
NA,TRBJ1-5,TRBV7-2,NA,TGTGCCAGCAGCTTCGCAATGAATAGCAATCAGCCCCAGCATTTT,CASSFAMNSNQPQHF
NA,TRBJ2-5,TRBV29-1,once,TGCAGCGTTGAACCCGCGGGGAGAGAGACCCAGTACTTC,CSVEPAGRETQYF
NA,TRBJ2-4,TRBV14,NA,TGTGCCAGCAGCCAAAAAAACATTCAGTACTTC,CASSQKNIQYF
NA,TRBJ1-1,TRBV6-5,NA,TGTGCCAGCAGCCCGCGGACGGCGAACACTGAAGCTTTCTTT,CASSPRTANTEAFF
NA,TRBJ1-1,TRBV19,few,TGTGCCAGTAGTATTCGAGGGAACACTGAAGCTTTCTTT,CASSIRGNTEAFF
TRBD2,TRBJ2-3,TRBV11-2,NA,TGTGCCAGCACTTTAGCGGGACTAAGCACAGATACGCAGTATTTT,CASTLAGLSTDTQYF
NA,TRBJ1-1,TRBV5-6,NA,TGTGCCAGCAGCGTTGGCCCGGTGCGAGCTTTCTTT,CASSVGPVRAFF
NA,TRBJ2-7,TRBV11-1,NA,TGTGCCAGCAGCCAAGACCAGCGAAGCTCCTACGAGCAGTACTTC,CASSQDQRSSYEQYF
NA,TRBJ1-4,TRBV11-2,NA,TGTGCCAGCAGCGCCCCTACTGGCGAAAAACTGTTTTTT,CASSAPTGEKLFF
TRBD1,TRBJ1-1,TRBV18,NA,TGTGCCAGCTCACCAGCGACAGGGGTCCAGAACACTGAAGCTTTCTTT,CASSPATGVQNTEAFF
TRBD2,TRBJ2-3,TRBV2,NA,TGTGCCAGCAGCGCCAGGACTAGCGGGAGTCGGGAAACGCAGTATTTT,CASSARTSGSRETQYF
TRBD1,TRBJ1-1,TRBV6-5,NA,TGTGCCAGCAGTGGGACAGTGAGCACTGAAGCTTTCTTT,CASSGTVSTEAFF
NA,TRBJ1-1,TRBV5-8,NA,TGTGCCAGCAGCTCGGGACTTCCTGGTACTGAAGCTTTCTTT,CASSSGLPGTEAFF
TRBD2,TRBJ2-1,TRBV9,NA,TGTGCCAGCAGCGTAGCTCTGGCGGGAGGGCCTGGGAATGAGCAGTTCTTC,CASSVALAGGPGNEQFF
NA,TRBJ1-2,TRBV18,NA,TGTGCCAGCTCACCAGAGACATACTATGGCTACACCTTC,CASSPETYYGYTF
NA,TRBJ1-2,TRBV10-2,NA,TGCGCCAGCAAAGGGACCAACTATGGCTACACCTTC,CASKGTNYGYTF
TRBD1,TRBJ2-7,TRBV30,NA,TGTGCCTGGGCCCTCGGGGACAGTTTCTACGAGCAGTACTTC,CAWALGDSFYEQYF
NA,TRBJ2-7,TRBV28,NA,TGTGCCAGCACCCGACCCGGACACGAGCAGTACTTC,CASTRPGHEQYF
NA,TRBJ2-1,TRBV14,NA,TGTGCCGTCGGACGGGACAAGAAGTTCTTC,CAVGRDKKFF
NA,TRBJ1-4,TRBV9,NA,TGTGCCAGCAGCCCCCGGTCGACGCTAAATGAAAAACTGTTTTTT,CASSPRSTLNEKLFF
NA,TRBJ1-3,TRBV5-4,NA,TGTGCCAGCAGCTTGGGGAGGGACCTCGGGAACACCATATATTTT,CASSLGRDLGNTIYF
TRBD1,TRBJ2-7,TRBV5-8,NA,TGTGCCAGCAGCCGGGGACAGTCCTACGAGCAGTACTTC,CASSRGQSYEQYF
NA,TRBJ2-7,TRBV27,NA,TGTGCCAGCAGTTTAGGAGCGACCTTAAGCGAGCAGTACTTC,CASSLGATLSEQYF
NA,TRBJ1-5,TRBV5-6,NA,TGTGCCAGCAGCCGGTTGGATAGTAGCAATCAGCCCCAGCATTTT,CASSRLDSSNQPQHF
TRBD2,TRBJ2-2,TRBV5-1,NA,TGCGCCAGCAGCTTGATGACTAGCGGGAGTAATTCCGGGGAGCTGTTTTTT,CASSLMTSGSNSGELFF
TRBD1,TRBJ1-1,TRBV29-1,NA,TGCAGCGTGGTACCGGGACAGGGGGCTGGCGGCACTGAAGCTTTCTTT,CSVVPGQGAGGTEAFF
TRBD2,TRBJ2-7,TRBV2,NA,TGTGCCAGCAGACTATTAGCGGGTGGCTCCTACGAGCAGTACTTC,CASRLLAGGSYEQYF
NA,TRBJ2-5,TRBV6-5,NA,TGTGCCAGCAGTTACTCCAGGGTTTTGGAGACCCAGTACTTC,CASSYSRVLETQYF
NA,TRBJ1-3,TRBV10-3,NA,TGTGCCGTCGGTCTCTCTGGAAACACCATATATTTT,CAVGLSGNTIYF
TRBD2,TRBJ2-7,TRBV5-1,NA,TGCGCCAGCAGATCTAGCGGGAGGGCCCTCGAGCAGTACTTC,CASRSSGRALEQYF
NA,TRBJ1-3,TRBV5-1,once,TGCGCCAGCAGCTTGGGGACAGCGAAGCTCTCTGGAAACACCATATATTTT,CASSLGTAKLSGNTIYF
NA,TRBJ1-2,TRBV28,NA,TGTGCCAGCACCCAGCGCTGGGATGGCTACACCTTC,CASTQRWDGYTF
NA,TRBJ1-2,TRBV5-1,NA,TGCGCCAGCAGCTTGAGACAGGACTCCTATGGCTACACCTTC,CASSLRQDSYGYTF
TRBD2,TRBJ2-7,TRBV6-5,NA,TGTGCCAGCAAGGCGGGAGGGGCCTACGAGCAGTACTTC,CASKAGGAYEQYF